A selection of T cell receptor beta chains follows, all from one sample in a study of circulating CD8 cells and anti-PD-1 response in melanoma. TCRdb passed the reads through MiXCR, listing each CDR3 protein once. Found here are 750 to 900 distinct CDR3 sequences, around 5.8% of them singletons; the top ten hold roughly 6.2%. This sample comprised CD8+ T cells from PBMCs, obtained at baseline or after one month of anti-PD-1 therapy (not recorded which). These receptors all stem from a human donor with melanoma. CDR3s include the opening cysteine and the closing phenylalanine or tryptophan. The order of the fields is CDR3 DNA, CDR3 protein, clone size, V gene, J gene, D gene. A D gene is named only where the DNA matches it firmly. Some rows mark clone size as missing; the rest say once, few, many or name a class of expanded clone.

TGCGCCAGCAGCCAGGCGGCCTGGGATGAGCAGTTCTTC	CASSQAAWDEQFF	-	TRBV4-3	TRBJ2-1	-
TGTGCCAGCACGTTGGCCGCGGTTTACGAGCAGTACTTC	CASTLAAVYEQYF	large	TRBV2	TRBJ2-7	-
TGTGCCAGCCGCCCTTTCTCAACCTACGAGCAGTACTTC	CASRPFSTYEQYF	large	TRBV28	TRBJ2-7	-
TGTGCCAGCAGCTTAGATCCGGGACAGGGGGCCTACGAGCAGTACTTC	CASSLDPGQGAYEQYF	few	TRBV7-2	TRBJ2-7	TRBD1
TGCAGCGCAACAGGGGGTGAGCAGTACTTC	CSATGGEQYF	medium-sized	TRBV29-1	TRBJ2-7	TRBD1
TGCAGTGCTAGTCCAAGCTTGAACACTGAAGCTTTCTTT	CSASPSLNTEAFF	medium-sized	TRBV20-1	TRBJ1-1	-
TGTGCCGGAATCCGGGACGTTAGATACAATGAGCAGTTCTTC	CAGIRDVRYNEQFF	medium-sized	TRBV6-2/TRBV6-3	TRBJ2-1	-
TGCAGCGTTGGAGACACCGGGGAGCTGTTTTTT	CSVGDTGELFF	medium-sized	TRBV29-1	TRBJ2-2	-
TGTGCCAGCAGCTGGGCCGGGACCTCCTACGAGCAGTACTTC	CASSWAGTSYEQYF	large	TRBV7-2	TRBJ2-7	-
TGTGCCGGGGGAATTAATTACAATGAGCAGTTCTTC	CAGGINYNEQFF	medium-sized	TRBV12-3/TRBV12-4	TRBJ2-1	-
TGTGCCAGCAGCCCCTTAGCGGGAGACCAAGAGACCCAGTACTTC	CASSPLAGDQETQYF	large	TRBV11-1	TRBJ2-5	TRBD2
TGTGCCAGCAGCGCCTACGGGGCCGGGGCTGTAGGTAGCACAGATACGCAGTATTTT	CASSAYGAGAVGSTDTQYF	large	TRBV7-2	TRBJ2-3	-
TGTGCCAGTAGCGCCAGCTTAGAGGAAAAACTGTTTTTT	CASSASLEEKLFF	large	TRBV19	TRBJ1-4	-
TGTGCCAGCAGCTCTAGCGGGAGGGGTTACGAGCAGTACTTC	CASSSSGRGYEQYF	medium-sized	TRBV7-2	TRBJ2-7	TRBD2
TGTGCCAGCAGTCAAAACTGGGATACGCAGTATTTT	CASSQNWDTQYF	large	TRBV27	TRBJ2-3	-
TGTGCCAGCAGTGCACAGGGGGCGTTTCCCCCCGGGGAGCTGTTTTTT	CASSAQGAFPPGELFF	large	TRBV6-4	TRBJ2-2	TRBD1
TGTGCCAGCTCCCGGACTAGCGGGAGTACAGATACGCAGTATTTT	CASSRTSGSTDTQYF	large	TRBV27	TRBJ2-3	TRBD2
TGTGCCAGCAGTTTATGGCAGGGAACCTACGAGCAGTACTTC	CASSLWQGTYEQYF	large	TRBV27	TRBJ2-7	-